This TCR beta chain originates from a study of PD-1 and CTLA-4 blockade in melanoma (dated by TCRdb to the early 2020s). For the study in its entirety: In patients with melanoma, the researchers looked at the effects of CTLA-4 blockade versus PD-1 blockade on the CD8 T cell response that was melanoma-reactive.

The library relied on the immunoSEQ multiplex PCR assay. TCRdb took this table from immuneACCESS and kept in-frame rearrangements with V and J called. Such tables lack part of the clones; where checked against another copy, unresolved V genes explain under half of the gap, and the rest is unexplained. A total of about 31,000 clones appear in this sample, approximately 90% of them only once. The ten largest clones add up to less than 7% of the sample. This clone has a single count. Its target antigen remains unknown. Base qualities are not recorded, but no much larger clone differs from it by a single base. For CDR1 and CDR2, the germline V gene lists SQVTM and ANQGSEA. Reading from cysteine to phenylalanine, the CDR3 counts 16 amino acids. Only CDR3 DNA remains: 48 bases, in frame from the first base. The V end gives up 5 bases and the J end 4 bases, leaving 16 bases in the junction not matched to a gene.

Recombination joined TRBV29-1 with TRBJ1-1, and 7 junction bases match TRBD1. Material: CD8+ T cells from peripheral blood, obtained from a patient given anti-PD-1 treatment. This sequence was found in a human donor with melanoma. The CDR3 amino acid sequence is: CSVTRRGEHSFTEAFF. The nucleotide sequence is TGCAGCGTTACCCGCAGGGGGGAGCATAGTTTCACTGAAGCTTTCTTT. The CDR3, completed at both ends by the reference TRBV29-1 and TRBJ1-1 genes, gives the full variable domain SAVISQKPSRDICQRGTSLTIQCQVDSQVTMMFWYRQQPGQSLTLIATANQGSEATYESGFVIDKFPISRPNLTFSTLTVSNMSPEDSSIYLCSVTRRGEHSFTEAFFGQGTRLTVV.